This TCR beta chain was sequenced for a study of T cell changes during pregnancy in multiple sclerosis. Here immunoSEQ multiplex PCR was the method, and the copy in TCRdb shows in-frame clones only, minus some. The data show tens of thousands of clones, 80% to 95% seen once. The ends were cut back, 2 bases at V and 6 bases at J, with 15 bases in the middle. The CDR3 length is 15 residues. Germline CDR1 SGHTA, CDR2 FQGTGA. This clonotype was sampled from a female donor with multiple sclerosis, enrolled in a pregnancy study. The V call is TRBV7-3, the J call TRBJ2-3, with D tentatively TRBD1 (6 bases). Here the sequenced sample was peripheral blood, taken after pregnancy. CDR3 sequence reads: CASSLLGQGWDTQYF. The CDR3 DNA sequence: TGTGCCAGCAGCTTACTCGGGCAGGGGTGGGATACGCAGTATTTT.